What follows is one T cell receptor beta chain and its context. As yet, its antigen is unknown. These data are taken from a study of response to subunit inactivated influenza vaccine. Study-level findings and limits: Seasonal influenza vaccination, on each occasion, was suggested by the authors to recruit few new T cells.

TCRdb reprocessed the RT-PCR reads via MiXCR and lists one record per CDR3 protein. The sample includes approximately 250,000 distinct CDR3 sequences, 12% seen only once; the top ten take roughly 7.7%. The V end was cut by 6 bases, the J end by 8 bases, with 22 bases between. The CDR3 runs to 15 residues. Germline lookup yields CDR1 MDHEN and CDR2 SYDVKM. The sequence came from a man aged 50 or older who received an inactivated influenza vaccine. The chain joins TRBV28 to TRBJ1-2, with no clear D. This material consisted of non-naive T cells sorted from PBMCs, taken 14 to 15 days before vaccination. The CDR3 sequence is CASSPHRGGLGGYTF. In DNA form, the CDR3 reads TGTGCCAGCAGCCCTCATCGGGGAGGCTTGGGGGGCTACACCTTC.